A single sample is the source of the 17 T cell receptor beta chains below, sequenced in a study of cytomegalovirus exposure and HLA in healthy donors. The PCR used 60 Vbeta and 13 Jbeta primers. Profiled with immunoSEQ multiplex PCR; TCRdb holds only in-frame clones, not every one. The sample has some 130,000 clones, over 75% seen once; the top ten hold almost 6%. Sequencing was performed on PBMCs. The receptors here all came from a woman in her thirties or forties in good health and CMV-seropositive.

The V and J genes are TRBV27 and TRBJ2-5, with 10 nucleotides matching TRBD1. After removal of 4 bases from V and 10 bases from J, the junction contained 9 bases not matched to a gene. The CDR3 is made up of 14 amino acids. Germline V gene sequence: CDR1 MNHEY, CDR2 SMNVEV (reference sequence). CDR3 nucleotide sequence: TGTGCCAGCAGTTGGACAGGGGGAATAAGGGTCCAGTACTTC. It yields the protein CASSWTGGIRVQYF.

This clone came up a few times. The CDR3 DNA reads as TGTGCCAGCAGCAAAGGCCCAACAGGGGGCGCCTATGGCTACACCTTC. As protein: CASSKGPTGGAYGYTF. The rearrangement joins TRBV2 to TRBJ1-2; TRBD1 aligns across 9 bases. CDR1 and CDR2 from the germline V gene are SNHLY and FYNNEI. J gave up 4 bases and V 6 bases, and 12 bases lay outside the gene matches. The CDR3 totals 16 residues.

The chain couples TRBV9 to TRBJ2-3, with 14 bases fitting TRBD2. This CDR3 has 20 residues. Per the germline V gene, CDR1 is SGDLS and CDR2 is YYNGEE. V trimming: 4 bases; J trimming: 4 bases; junction bases outside the gene matches: 17. DNA of the CDR3: TGTGCCAGCAGCACACGGCAAGGGGGTAGGACTAGCGGGAGGTCAGATACGCAGTATTTT. It specifies CASSTRQGGRTSGRSDTQYF. Drawing the rest from reference TRBV9 and TRBJ2-3, the complete variable domain is DSGVTQTPKHLITATGQRVTLRCSPRSGDLSVYWYQQSLDQGLQFLIQYYNGEERAKGNILERFSAQQFPDLHSELNLSSLELGDSALYFCASSTRQGGRTSGRSDTQYFGPGTRLTVL.

J is TRBJ2-1 and V is TRBV2; the D gene is possibly TRBD2 (5 bases). Germline V gives CDR1 SNHLY, CDR2 FYNNEI. V lost 4 bases, J lost 0 bases, and 10 bases lay in between. The CDR3 contains 15 residues. For the CDR3, the DNA is TGTGCCAGCAGTGTAGGACTGAGCTCCTACAATGAGCAGTTCTTC. This codes for CASSVGLSSYNEQFF.

The table lists this clone with a count of one. The genes are TRBV7-9 and TRBJ2-5; D gene unclear. The CDR3 sequence is 12 residues long. V was shortened by 2 bases and J by 4 bases, with 5 bases between the two germline ends. Germline CDR1 is SEHNR and CDR2 is FQNEAQ (reference sequence). CDR3 residues: CASSLSGETQYF. The CDR3, as DNA: TGTGCCAGCAGCTTATCGGGAGAGACCCAGTACTTC.

On this clone: At one end, the junction sequence differs from germline, possibly due to a read error. V and J are TRBV7-7 and TRBJ2-1, with TRBD2 identical over 11 bases. Germline-derived CDR1 and CDR2 are SSHAT and FNYEAQ (reference sequence). The CDR3 totals 15 residues. The DNA of the CDR3 is TGTGCTAGCAGCTTAGCGGGGGGGCCTTACAATGAGCAGTTCTTC. It yields the protein CASSLAGGPYNEQFF.

The chain uses TRBV30 and TRBJ1-5, with a weak D call TRBD1 (5 bases). The CDR3 length is 13 residues. Trimming left V 2 bases short and J 2 bases short, with 7 bases between. The germline gives CDR1 GTSNPN, CDR2 SVGIG (reference sequence). The CDR3 loop reads CAWSPGGNQPQHF. The CDR3 nucleotides are TGTGCCTGGAGTCCGGGGGGCAATCAGCCCCAGCATTTT.

The chain carries TRBV7-9 and TRBJ2-1; 7 bases line up with TRBD2. CDR1 SEHNR and CDR2 FQNEAQ come from the germline V gene (reference sequence). There are 15 residues in the CDR3. Trimming at V came to 5 bases and at J to 0 bases, leaving 4 bases not matched to a gene. The CDR3 DNA is TGTGCCAGCAGCCCCGGGGGGAGCTCCTACAATGAGCAGTTCTTC. Translation: CASSPGGSSYNEQFF. Filled out from reference TRBV7-9 and TRBJ2-1, the complete variable domain reads DTGVSQNPRHKITKRGQNVTFRCDPISEHNRLYWYRQTLGQGPEFLTYFQNEAQLEKSRLLSDRFSAERPKGSFSTLEIQRTEQGDSAMYLCASSPGGSSYNEQFFGPGTRLTVL.

The V gene is TRBV7-2, the J gene TRBJ2-1; 8 bases line up with TRBD2. The CDR3 covers 15 residues. Germline trimming cut 5 bases from V and 8 bases from J; bases unmatched to any gene: 11. Germline V lookup: CDR1 SGHTA, CDR2 FQGNSA. CDR3 nucleotide sequence: TGTGCCAGCAGCCAGCGAGTTAGCGGGGTCGATGAGCAGTTCTTC. Amino acids: CASSQRVSGVDEQFF.

V and J are TRBV13 and TRBJ2-7; TRBD1 matches at 8 bases. Trimming removed 2 bases from V and 5 bases from J; junction bases left unmatched: 17. The germline gives CDR1 PRHDT, CDR2 FYEKMQ (reference sequence). The CDR3 has 18 residues. This CDR3 reads CASSLISGRGQGSDEQYF. CDR3 in DNA: TGTGCCAGCAGCTTAATTTCAGGGCGAGGACAGGGTAGCGACGAGCAGTACTTC.

The J gene is TRBJ1-4, the V gene TRBV7-8; D unresolved. V was shortened by 5 bases and J by 3 bases, with 13 bases between the two germline ends. The CDR3 runs 15 residues. Germline CDR1 and CDR2: SGHVS and FQNEAQ. The CDR3 nucleotides read TGTGCCAGCAGCCTTAGTTGGGCGTCTAATGAAAAACTGTTTTTT. Residues: CASSLSWASNEKLFF.

This clone was counted a few times. This chain links TRBV11-2 with TRBJ2-4, with TRBD1 as a possible D gene (5 bases). CDR1 SGHAT and CDR2 FQNNGV come from the germline V gene. Trimming took off 3 bases at V and 8 bases at J, with 11 bases between the two ends. This CDR3 has 13 amino acids. The CDR3 DNA sequence: TGTGCCAGCAGCTTCGCAGGGTGGGACATTCAGTACTTC. It encodes CASSFAGWDIQYF.

The chain combines TRBV6-6 with TRBJ1-1; 8 bases align to TRBD1. With V trimmed by 7 bases and J by 3 bases, 10 bases remained unmatched. The CDR3 has 15 amino acids. Germline V lookup: CDR1 MNHNY, CDR2 SVGAGI (reference sequence). The CDR3 loop is CASTSRGLADTEAFF. CDR3 DNA sequence: TGTGCCAGCACGTCCAGGGGGCTTGCTGACACTGAAGCTTTCTTT.

As DNA, the CDR3 is TGTGCCAGCTCGTTGAACACTGAAGCTTTCTTT. Protein product: CASSLNTEAFF. V usage is TRBV2 and J usage is TRBJ1-1, with D hard to call. V dropped 8 bases and J dropped 0 bases, with 4 bases sitting between them. The germline V gene encodes CDR1 SNHLY and CDR2 FYNNEI. CDR3 length equals 11 residues.

In its sample, this clone was seen a few times. The rearrangement uses TRBV27 and TRBJ2-5, with 10 nucleotides matching TRBD2. The CDR3 has 15 residues. Germline assignment: CDR1 MNHEY and CDR2 SMNVEV (reference sequence). The trim removed 5 bases at V and 7 bases at J, leaving 10 bases unmatched. The CDR3 DNA is TGTGCCAGCAGTCCTGGGACTAGCGCCAGCGGGACCCAGTACTTC. Translated: CASSPGTSASGTQYF.

The genes are TRBV21-1 and TRBJ2-4; TRBD1, the table's D call, was not compared with the DNA. TRBV21-1 is recorded as a pseudogene. CDR3 length equals 16 residues. CDR3 sequence reads: CASTKDQSTGENIQYF. The CDR3 nucleotides read TGTGCCAGCACTAAGGATCAGAGCACAGGGGAAAACATTCAGTACTTC.

In the case of this clone: One end of the junction does not line up with germline, which may come from a read error. The chain employs TRBV7-7 and TRBJ2-2; no clear D gene. The CDR3 totals 13 residues. Germline CDR1 SSHAT, CDR2 FNYEAQ (reference sequence). Here the CDR3 DNA reads TGTGCTAGCAGCTTAGTCCTCACCGGGGAGCTGTTTTTT. This encodes CASSLVLTGELFF.